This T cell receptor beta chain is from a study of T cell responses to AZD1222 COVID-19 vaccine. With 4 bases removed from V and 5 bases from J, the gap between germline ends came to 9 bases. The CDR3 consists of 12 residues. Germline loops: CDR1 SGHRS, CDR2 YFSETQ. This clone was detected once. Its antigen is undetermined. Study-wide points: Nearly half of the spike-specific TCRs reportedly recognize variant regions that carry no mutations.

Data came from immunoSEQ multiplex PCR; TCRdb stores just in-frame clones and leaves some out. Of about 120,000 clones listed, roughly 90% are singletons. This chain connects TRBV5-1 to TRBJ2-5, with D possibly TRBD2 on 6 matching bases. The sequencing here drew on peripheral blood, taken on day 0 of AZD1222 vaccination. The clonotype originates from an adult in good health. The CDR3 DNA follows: TGCGCCAGCAGCCCCGCGGGGGAGACCCAGTACTTC. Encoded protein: CASSPAGETQYF.